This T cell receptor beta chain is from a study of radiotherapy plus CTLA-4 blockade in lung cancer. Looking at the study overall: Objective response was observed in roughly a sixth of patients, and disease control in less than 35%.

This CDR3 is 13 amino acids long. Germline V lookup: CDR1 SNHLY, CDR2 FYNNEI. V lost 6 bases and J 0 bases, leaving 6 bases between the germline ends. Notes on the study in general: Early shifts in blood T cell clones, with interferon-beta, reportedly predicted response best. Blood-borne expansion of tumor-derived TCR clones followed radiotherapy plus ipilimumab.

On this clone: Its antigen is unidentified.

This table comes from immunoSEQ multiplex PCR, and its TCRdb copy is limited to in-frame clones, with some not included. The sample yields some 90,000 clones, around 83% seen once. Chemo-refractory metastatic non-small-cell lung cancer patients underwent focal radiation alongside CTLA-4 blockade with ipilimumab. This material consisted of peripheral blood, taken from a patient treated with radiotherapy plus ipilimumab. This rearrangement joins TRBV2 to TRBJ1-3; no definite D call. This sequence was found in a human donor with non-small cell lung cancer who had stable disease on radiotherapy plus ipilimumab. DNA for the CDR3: TGTGCCAGCAGGCCAGACTCTGGAAACACCATATATTTT. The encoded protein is CASRPDSGNTIYF.